This section outlines one T cell receptor beta chain sequence together with its context. Method: immunoSEQ multiplex PCR; TCRdb's copy keeps in-frame clones and lacks some. The sample lists approximately 89,000 clones, approximately 93% occurring once. The data are from a study of technical replicates of blood from a handful of donors. Trimming shortened V by 5 bases and J by 4 bases, and 7 bases separated the two germline ends. Per germline, CDR1 MNHEY and CDR2 SMNVEV (reference sequence). The length of the CDR3 is 12 residues. Sample: T cells isolated from PBMCs. The receptor comes from a human donor in good health. The chain carries TRBV27 and TRBJ2-3; D gene uncertain. As DNA, the CDR3 is TGTGCCAGCAGTGAGCACTCAGATACGCAGTATTTT. Translating it yields CASSEHSDTQYF.